This paragraph reports one T cell receptor (beta chain). Its target is unknown. This specimen belongs to a study of cytomegalovirus exposure and HLA in healthy donors. Notes on the study in general: The study had only CMV serostatus as immune exposure information. TCR beta V segments were, for the most part, productive about 87% or about 30% of the time in an earlier analysis.

PCR amplification relied on 60 Vbeta primers (plus 13 Jbeta primers). Data came from immunoSEQ multiplex PCR; TCRdb stores just in-frame clones and leaves some out. The repertoire has over 150,000 clones, over 75% of them found once; the top ten carry more than 4%. Sequencing was carried out using PBMCs. The TCR was taken from a man aged 35 to 55 in good health and CMV-seronegative.

The CDR3 DNA is TGTGCCAGCAGCCCCCGACTAGCGGGGGCAGGGGATACGCAGTATTTT. Protein: CASSPRLAGAGDTQYF. This chain joins TRBV7-3 and TRBJ2-3; the match to TRBD2 covers 12 bases. The V gene's germline CDR1 is SGHTA and CDR2 FQGTGA. The CDR3 sequence is 16 residues long. The J segment lost 6 bases and the V segment lost 5 bases, leaving 9 bases of the junction unmatched.